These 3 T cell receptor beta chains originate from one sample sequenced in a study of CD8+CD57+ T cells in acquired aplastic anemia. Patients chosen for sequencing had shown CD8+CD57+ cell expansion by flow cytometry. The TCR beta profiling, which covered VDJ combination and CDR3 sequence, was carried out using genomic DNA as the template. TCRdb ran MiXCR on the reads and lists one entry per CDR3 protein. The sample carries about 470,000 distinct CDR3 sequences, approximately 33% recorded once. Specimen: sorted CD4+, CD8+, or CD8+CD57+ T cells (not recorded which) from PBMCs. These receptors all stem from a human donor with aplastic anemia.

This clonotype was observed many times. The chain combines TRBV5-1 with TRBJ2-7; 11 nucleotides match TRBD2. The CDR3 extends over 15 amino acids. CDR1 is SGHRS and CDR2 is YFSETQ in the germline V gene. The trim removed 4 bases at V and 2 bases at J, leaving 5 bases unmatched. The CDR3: CASSGGLAATYEQYF. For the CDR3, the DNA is TGCGCCAGCAGCGGGGGACTAGCGGCAACCTACGAGCAGTACTTC.

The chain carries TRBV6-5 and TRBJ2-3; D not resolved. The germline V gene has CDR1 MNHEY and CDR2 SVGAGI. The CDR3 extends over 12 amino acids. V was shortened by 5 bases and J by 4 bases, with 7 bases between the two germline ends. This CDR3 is CASSKNSDTQYF. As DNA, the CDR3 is TGTGCCAGCAGTAAAAACTCAGATACGCAGTATTTT.

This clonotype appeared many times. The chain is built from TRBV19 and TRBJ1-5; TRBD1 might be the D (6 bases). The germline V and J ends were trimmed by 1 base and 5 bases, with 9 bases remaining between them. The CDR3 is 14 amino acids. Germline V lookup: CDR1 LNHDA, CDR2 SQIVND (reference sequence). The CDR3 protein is CASSIAGEYQPQHF. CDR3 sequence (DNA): TGTGCCAGTAGTATAGCAGGGGAGTATCAGCCCCAGCATTTT.